One and the same sample provided the 18 T cell receptor beta chains below, sequenced in a study of Ad26.COV2.S vaccination and SARS-CoV-2 variants. Sequenced by immunoSEQ multiplex PCR; TCRdb stores in-frame clones only, minus some. This repertoire shows 380,000 or so clones, 70% to 90% found once; its top ten account for 9.5% to 12%. Treatment defined: some 20 received Ad26.COV2.S at low or high dose, single or two shots; roughly five received placebo; per-sample allocation not given. Day 63 after the first injection of vaccine or placebo was the sampling time. The starting material was peripheral blood, obtained in a trial of Ad26.COV2.S vaccine versus placebo. All receptors come from a person aged 18 to 65 who received the Ad26.COV2.S COVID-19 vaccine or a placebo.

The V and J genes are TRBV3-1 (or the pseudogene TRBV3-2) and TRBJ1-1, with a weak D call TRBD1 (5 bases). Trimming removed 4 bases at V and 4 bases at J, with 13 bases between. CDR1 is LGHDT, CDR2 YNNKEL, per germline (reference sequence). The CDR3 length is 14 residues. The CDR3, as DNA: TGTGCCAGCAGCCTCAGGGAGCGAGGCACTGAAGCTTTCTTT. Its protein is CASSLRERGTEAFF.

This chain connects TRBV28 to TRBJ1-2, with 7 bases fitting TRBD1. In germline, CDR1 is MDHEN, CDR2 SYDVKM. The CDR3 is 16 amino acids. V lost 5 bases to trimming and J lost 7 bases; unmatched junction nucleotides: 16. Written as DNA, the CDR3 is TGTGCCAGCAGTCGTGCGGGGACAGTACCTTCGGGTGGCTACACCTTC. This codes for CASSRAGTVPSGGYTF.

CDR3: CASSYLLGTGELFF. The CDR3 coding sequence is TGTGCCAGCAGTTACCTACTGGGCACCGGGGAGCTGTTTTTT. The chain uses TRBV6-5 and TRBJ2-2, with D unresolved. The ends were cut back, 2 bases at V and 4 bases at J, with 8 bases in the middle. CDR1 is MNHEY, CDR2 SVGAGI, per germline. This CDR3 contains 14 residues.

The table lists this clone with a count of one. The V and J genes are TRBV3-1 (or the pseudogene TRBV3-2) and TRBJ2-5; 7 positions agree with TRBD2. Germline V gene sequence: CDR1 LGHDT, CDR2 YNNKEL (reference sequence). The ends lost 3 bases at V and 5 bases at J; junction bases unmatched: 15. The CDR3 consists of 17 residues. The CDR3 sequence: CASSHHQSGDWGETQYF. CDR3 nucleotide sequence: TGTGCCAGCAGCCACCACCAAAGCGGGGATTGGGGGGAGACCCAGTACTTC.

The J gene is TRBJ2-1, the V gene TRBV7-6; D assignment may be TRBD1 or TRBD2 (5 bases each). CDR1 and CDR2 from the germline V gene are SGHVS and FNYEAQ. The CDR3 runs 18 residues. Trimming removed 2 bases from V and 1 base from J, with 18 bases in between. CDR3 loop: CASSLLPSTWGSYNEQFF. In nucleotides, the CDR3 is TGTGCCAGCAGCTTATTGCCTAGCACTTGGGGGTCCTACAATGAGCAGTTCTTC.

This rearrangement joins TRBV7-9 to TRBJ1-2; 7 bases match TRBD1. The CDR3 covers 15 residues. The V and J ends lost 5 bases and 4 bases, in that order; junction bases with no gene match: 10. The V gene's germline CDR1 is SEHNR and CDR2 FQNEAQ (reference sequence). CDR3 in amino acids: CASSPPDRAGYGYTF. The CDR3 DNA reads as TGTGCCAGCAGCCCTCCCGACAGGGCTGGCTATGGCTACACCTTC. Full variable domain (remainder filled in from reference TRBV7-9 and TRBJ1-2): DTGVSQNPRHKITKRGQNVTFRCDPISEHNRLYWYRQTLGQGPEFLTYFQNEAQLEKSRLLSDRFSAERPKGSFSTLEIQRTEQGDSAMYLCASSPPDRAGYGYTFGSGTRLTVV.

The chain has TRBV18 and TRBJ1-4, with D perhaps matching TRBD1 (5 bases). Germline assignment: CDR1 KGHSH and CDR2 LQKENI. V lost 5 bases and J lost 6, with 10 bases in between. This CDR3 is 13 amino acids long. The CDR3 loop reads CASSFSTDEKLFF. The CDR3 region has the DNA TGTGCCAGCTCATTCTCGACAGATGAAAAACTGTTTTTT.

The chain carries TRBV3-1 (or the pseudogene TRBV3-2) and TRBJ2-1, with TRBD2 matching over 8 bases. The CDR3 length is 20 residues. V was clipped by 5 bases and J by 0 bases; unmatched bases: 18. From germline, CDR1 is LGHDT and CDR2 YNNKEL (reference sequence). The chain's CDR3 is CASSDGIKRGPPNSYNEQFF. CDR3 nucleotide sequence: TGTGCCAGCAGCGACGGAATTAAGCGGGGGCCGCCGAACTCCTACAATGAGCAGTTCTTC.

CDR3 in amino acids: CASSLGLVDTQYF. The DNA of the CDR3 is TGTGCCAGCAGCTTGGGGTTGGTAGATACGCAGTATTTT. The chain links TRBV11-1 to TRBJ2-3; no definite D call. The CDR3 is 13 residues long. The germline V and J ends were trimmed by 3 bases and 5 bases, with 9 bases remaining between them. In germline, CDR1 is SGHAT, CDR2 FQDESV (reference sequence).

This chain links TRBV4-2 with TRBJ1-1; no clear D gene. Trimming pared 6 bases from V and 2 bases from J, leaving 7 bases between. The germline V gene has CDR1 LGHNA and CDR2 YNFKEQ. This CDR3 is built from 12 residues. Here the CDR3 reads CASRIGNTEAFF. CDR3 nucleotide sequence: TGTGCCAGCAGAATAGGAAACACTGAAGCTTTCTTT.

This clone was found a few times. This chain uses TRBV19 with TRBJ2-7; 7 bases fit TRBD2. The CDR3 loop spans 14 amino acids. CDR1 and CDR2 (germline): LNHDA, SQIVND (reference sequence). J was trimmed by 7 bases and V by 4 bases; bases with no gene match: 10. The CDR3 is CASSKREVGEEQYF. The CDR3 DNA is TGTGCCAGTAGTAAACGGGAGGTCGGGGAGGAGCAGTACTTC.

The CDR3 here is CASSLSRSSMNTEAFF. For the CDR3, the DNA is TGTGCCAGCAGCTTAAGTAGGTCGTCCATGAACACTGAAGCTTTCTTT. The V call is TRBV7-2, the J call TRBJ1-1; D gene unclear. V lost 2 bases and J lost 0, with 13 bases in between. This CDR3 region has 16 residues. Germline V gene lookup returns CDR1 SGHTA and CDR2 FQGNSA.

The chain has TRBV5-5 and TRBJ1-1; D uncertain. The germline V gene has CDR1 SGHKS and CDR2 YYEKEE (reference sequence). V was trimmed by 4 bases and J by 3 bases, leaving 10 bases between them. This CDR3 has 13 amino acids. CDR3 sequence reads: CASSDHADTEAFF. Written as DNA, the CDR3 is TGTGCCAGCAGCGATCATGCGGACACTGAAGCTTTCTTT.

CDR3: CASSFRGRTVYEQYF. The CDR3 nucleotides are TGTGCCAGCAGTTTCAGGGGGCGCACAGTCTACGAGCAGTACTTC. This chain uses TRBV6-2 or TRBV6-3 with TRBJ2-7; TRBD1 agrees at 8 bases. Germline CDR1 MNHEY, CDR2 SVGEGT. This CDR3 has 15 residues. V trimming: 4 bases; J trimming: 3 bases; junction bases outside the gene matches: 8.

The chain combines TRBV10-3 with TRBJ2-3; the D gene is possibly TRBD2 (6 bases). This CDR3 has 16 residues. Germline loops: CDR1 ENHRY, CDR2 SYGVKD. Trimming stripped 1 base from V and 5 bases from J, with 16 bases between. The CDR3 loop reads CAISELVGPGGDTQYF. Written as DNA, the CDR3 is TGTGCCATCAGTGAGTTGGTGGGTCCCGGGGGAGATACGCAGTATTTT.

The V call is TRBV23-1, the J call TRBJ2-7; 7 bases line up with TRBD2. TRBV23-1 is placed among ORFs of uncertain function. The V gene end was trimmed by 0 bases and the J gene end by 4 bases; junction bases not matched to a gene: 3. The CDR3 consists of 14 residues. The CDR3 nucleotides read TGCGCCAGCAGTCAATCTGGGAGGGAGTACGAGCAGTACTTC. This translates into CASSQSGREYEQYF.

The chain recombines TRBV28 with TRBJ2-5; weak D call: TRBD2 (6 bases). The CDR3 covers 15 residues. Germline values: CDR1 MDHEN, CDR2 SYDVKM. Trimming stripped 5 bases from V and 2 bases from J, with 15 bases between. CDR3 loop: CASSRRGTAQETQYF. CDR3 DNA: TGTGCCAGCAGTCGCCGGGGGACGGCTCAAGAGACCCAGTACTTC.

This sequence joins TRBV28 and TRBJ1-1; possible D gene TRBD1, 6 bases. The V gene's germline CDR1 is MDHEN and CDR2 SYDVKM. The ends were cut back, 5 bases at V and 1 base at J, with 11 bases in the middle. This CDR3 comprises 14 residues. The CDR3 DNA follows: TGTGCCAGCAGTCCACCGGGACAGAACACTGAAGCTTTCTTT. Translating it yields CASSPPGQNTEAFF.